The rows below give T cell receptor beta chains drawn from one sample of a study of blood T cell repertoires in COVID-19. Method: immunoSEQ multiplex PCR; TCRdb's copy keeps in-frame clones and lacks some. The table shows roughly 200,000 clones, with 85% to 90% occurring only once. Sequencing was carried out using peripheral blood. The receptors stem from a man between 18 and 35 years old with active or convalescent COVID-19. The CDR3 runs from the conserved cysteine through the conserved F or W. The order of the fields is clone size, V gene, D gene, J gene, CDR3 length, CDR3 DNA, CDR3 protein. A D gene is named only where the DNA matches it firmly. Clone size appears in some rows only: once, few, many, or a class for an expanded clone.

clone_size: once
v_call: TRBV5-1
d_call: NA
j_call: TRBJ2-1
cdr3_length: 14
cdr3_nt: TGCGCCAGCAGCTTCCGCGGGATAAACAATGAGCAGTTCTTC
cdr3_aa: CASSFRGINNEQFF

clone_size: once
v_call: TRBV29-1
d_call: NA
j_call: TRBJ1-2
cdr3_length: 12
cdr3_nt: TGCAGCGTTAACTCAGTGGAGGATATCTACACCTTC
cdr3_aa: CSVNSVEDIYTF

clone_size: once
v_call: TRBV5-6
d_call: NA
j_call: TRBJ2-7
cdr3_length: 14
cdr3_nt: TGTGCCAGCAGCTTGGCTTTTTATAGCGGCGAGCAGTACTTC
cdr3_aa: CASSLAFYSGEQYF

clone_size: NA
v_call: TRBV10-2
d_call: TRBD1
j_call: TRBJ2-1
cdr3_length: 15
cdr3_nt: TGCGCCAGCACCCCTAATAGACAGGGCGGCAATGAGCAGTTCTTC
cdr3_aa: CASTPNRQGGNEQFF

clone_size: NA
v_call: TRBV12-3/TRBV12-4
d_call: NA
j_call: TRBJ1-1
cdr3_length: 13
cdr3_nt: TGTGCCAGCAGTAATACAGGGTGGACTGAAGCTTTCTTT
cdr3_aa: CASSNTGWTEAFF

clone_size: NA
v_call: TRBV14
d_call: NA
j_call: TRBJ2-1
cdr3_length: 15
cdr3_nt: TGTGCCAGCACCCGCACGGGAGACGCCTACAATGAGCAGTTCTTC
cdr3_aa: CASTRTGDAYNEQFF

clone_size: NA
v_call: TRBV27
d_call: NA
j_call: TRBJ2-7
cdr3_length: 13
cdr3_nt: TGTGCCAGCACTAGCGTGCTCCCATACGAGCAGTACTTC
cdr3_aa: CASTSVLPYEQYF

clone_size: NA
v_call: TRBV3-1/TRBV3-2
d_call: NA
j_call: TRBJ1-6
cdr3_length: 16
cdr3_nt: TGTGCCAGCAGTTCCGGCGGAAGGTTGTATAATTCACCCCTCCACTTT
cdr3_aa: CASSSGGRLYNSPLHF

clone_size: NA
v_call: TRBV10-2
d_call: TRBD2
j_call: TRBJ2-7
cdr3_length: 15
cdr3_nt: TGCGCCAGCAGTGACAGCGGGAGTAGCTCCTACGAGCAGTACTTC
cdr3_aa: CASSDSGSSSYEQYF

clone_size: few
v_call: TRBV5-1
d_call: NA
j_call: TRBJ1-3
cdr3_length: 16
cdr3_nt: TGCGCCAGCAGCTTGGGGCAGGGGACCTCTGGAAACACCATATATTTT
cdr3_aa: CASSLGQGTSGNTIYF

clone_size: NA
v_call: TRBV7-8
d_call: TRBD2
j_call: TRBJ2-7
cdr3_length: 17
cdr3_nt: TGTGCCAGCAGCCAGCGGGAGTCGGGGACTAGAGGCTACGAGCAGTACTTC
cdr3_aa: CASSQRESGTRGYEQYF

clone_size: NA
v_call: TRBV6-4
d_call: TRBD1
j_call: TRBJ1-2
cdr3_length: 17
cdr3_nt: TGTGCCAGCAGAGGGAGGCAGGGGGCCTACCTGAACTATGGCTACACCTTC
cdr3_aa: CASRGRQGAYLNYGYTF

clone_size: NA
v_call: TRBV2
d_call: TRBD2
j_call: TRBJ2-1
cdr3_length: 15
cdr3_nt: TGTGCCAGCAGTGAAGCATGGGACTACTTTGGCGAGCAGTTCTTC
cdr3_aa: CASSEAWDYFGEQFF

clone_size: NA
v_call: TRBV24-1
d_call: TRBD1
j_call: TRBJ2-5
cdr3_length: 15
cdr3_nt: TGTGCCACCAGTGATGCGGACAGGCTCCAAGAGACCCAGTACTTC
cdr3_aa: CATSDADRLQETQYF

clone_size: NA
v_call: TRBV6-5
d_call: NA
j_call: TRBJ2-7
cdr3_length: 13
cdr3_nt: TGTGCCAGCGGCGGCAGGGGTAGAAACGAGCAGTACTTC
cdr3_aa: CASGGRGRNEQYF

clone_size: NA
v_call: TRBV24-1
d_call: NA
j_call: TRBJ2-1
cdr3_length: 14
cdr3_nt: TGTGCCACCAGTGATCCAGGTACGGTCGATGAGCAGTTCTTC
cdr3_aa: CATSDPGTVDEQFF

clone_size: NA
v_call: TRBV9
d_call: TRBD1
j_call: TRBJ2-7
cdr3_length: 14
cdr3_nt: TGTGCCAGCAGCGAAACACGGACAGGGGTCGAGCAGTACTTC
cdr3_aa: CASSETRTGVEQYF

clone_size: NA
v_call: TRBV27
d_call: TRBD2
j_call: TRBJ2-3
cdr3_length: 15
cdr3_nt: TGTGCCAGCAGGTACTTCGGGAGGGGCACAGATACGCAGTATTTT
cdr3_aa: CASRYFGRGTDTQYF

clone_size: NA
v_call: TRBV18
d_call: NA
j_call: TRBJ2-7
cdr3_length: 14
cdr3_nt: TGTGCCAGCTCACCCCTGGGGCCGACGGACGAGCAGTACTTC
cdr3_aa: CASSPLGPTDEQYF

clone_size: NA
v_call: TRBV6-2/TRBV6-3
d_call: NA
j_call: TRBJ1-1
cdr3_length: 16
cdr3_nt: TGTGCCAGCAGCCTCCCACAGGGTCTCGGTAACACTGAAGCTTTCTTT
cdr3_aa: CASSLPQGLGNTEAFF

clone_size: NA
v_call: TRBV19
d_call: TRBD1
j_call: TRBJ1-1
cdr3_length: 15
cdr3_nt: TGTGCCAGTGGAAACGACAGGGATGGAAACACTGAAGCTTTCTTT
cdr3_aa: CASGNDRDGNTEAFF

clone_size: NA
v_call: TRBV29-1
d_call: NA
j_call: TRBJ1-2
cdr3_length: 17
cdr3_nt: TGCAGCGTTCAGGATGCAAGAAACCGGGGGTCCGGTTATGGCTACACCTTC
cdr3_aa: CSVQDARNRGSGYGYTF

clone_size: NA
v_call: TRBV5-4
d_call: TRBD1
j_call: TRBJ2-7
cdr3_length: 15
cdr3_nt: TGTGCCAGCAGCTACGGCGGGACAGGGGTGTACGAGCAGTACTTC
cdr3_aa: CASSYGGTGVYEQYF

clone_size: once
v_call: TRBV19
d_call: TRBD2
j_call: TRBJ2-3
cdr3_length: 15
cdr3_nt: TGTGCCAGTAGTACCCTAGCGGGGGGCACAGATACGCAGTATTTT
cdr3_aa: CASSTLAGGTDTQYF

clone_size: NA
v_call: TRBV28
d_call: NA
j_call: TRBJ2-7
cdr3_length: 14
cdr3_nt: TGTGCCAGCAGTTTAGCACAGGAGATCTACGAGCAGTACTTC
cdr3_aa: CASSLAQEIYEQYF

clone_size: NA
v_call: TRBV5-6
d_call: NA
j_call: TRBJ2-6
cdr3_length: 16
cdr3_nt: TGTGCCAGCAGCCCCCGAACAGTCTCTGGGGCCAACGTCCTGACTTTC
cdr3_aa: CASSPRTVSGANVLTF

clone_size: NA
v_call: TRBV3-1/TRBV3-2
d_call: TRBD2
j_call: TRBJ2-2
cdr3_length: 16
cdr3_nt: TGTGCCAGCAGCCTGGGACTAGCGGTCGGGACCGGGGAGCTGTTTTTT
cdr3_aa: CASSLGLAVGTGELFF

clone_size: NA
v_call: TRBV4-1
d_call: NA
j_call: TRBJ2-2
cdr3_length: 14
cdr3_nt: TGCGCCAGCAGCCCCCGGGATTTCGCCGGGGAGCTGTTTTTT
cdr3_aa: CASSPRDFAGELFF

clone_size: NA
v_call: TRBV19
d_call: TRBD1
j_call: TRBJ1-4
cdr3_length: 16
cdr3_nt: TGTGCCAGTAGACGAGAACTTGACAGGGAGGATGAAAAACTGTTTTTT
cdr3_aa: CASRRELDREDEKLFF